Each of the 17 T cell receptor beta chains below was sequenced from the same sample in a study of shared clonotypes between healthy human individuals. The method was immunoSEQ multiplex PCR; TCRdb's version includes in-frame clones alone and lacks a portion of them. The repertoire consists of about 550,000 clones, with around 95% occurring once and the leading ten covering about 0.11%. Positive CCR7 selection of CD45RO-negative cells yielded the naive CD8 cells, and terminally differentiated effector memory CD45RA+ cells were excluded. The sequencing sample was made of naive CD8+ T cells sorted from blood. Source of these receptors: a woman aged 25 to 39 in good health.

CDR3 amino acids: CASSLGGTGRYEQYF. For the CDR3, the DNA is TGTGCCAGCAGCTTGGGGGGGACAGGGAGGTACGAGCAGTACTTC. The chain employs TRBV5-5 and TRBJ2-7, with 9 bases that match TRBD1. This CDR3 is 15 amino acids long. Germline V gene data show CDR1 as SGHKS and CDR2 as YYEKEE (reference sequence). J lost 4 bases, V lost 0 bases, and 5 bases had no gene match.

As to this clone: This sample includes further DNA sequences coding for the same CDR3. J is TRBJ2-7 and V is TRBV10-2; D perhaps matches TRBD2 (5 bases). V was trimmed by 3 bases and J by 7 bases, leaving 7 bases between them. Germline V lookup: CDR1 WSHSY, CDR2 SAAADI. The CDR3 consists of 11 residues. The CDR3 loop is CASSEGGEQYF. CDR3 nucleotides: TGCGCCAGCAGTGAAGGCGGGGAGCAGTACTTC.

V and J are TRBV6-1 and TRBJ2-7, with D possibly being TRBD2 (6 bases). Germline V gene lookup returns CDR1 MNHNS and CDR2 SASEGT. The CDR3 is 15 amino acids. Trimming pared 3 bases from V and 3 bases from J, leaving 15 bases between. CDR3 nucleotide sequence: TGTGCCAGCAGTGACTTACCGGGGGTAGTCTACGAGCAGTACTTC. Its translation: CASSDLPGVVYEQYF.

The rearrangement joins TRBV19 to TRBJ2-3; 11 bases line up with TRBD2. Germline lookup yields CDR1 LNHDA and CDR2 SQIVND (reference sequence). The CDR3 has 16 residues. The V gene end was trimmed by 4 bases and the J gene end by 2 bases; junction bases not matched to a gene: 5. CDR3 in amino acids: CASSTTTSGNTDTQYF. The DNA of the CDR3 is TGTGCCAGTAGTACAACGACTAGCGGGAACACAGATACGCAGTATTTT.

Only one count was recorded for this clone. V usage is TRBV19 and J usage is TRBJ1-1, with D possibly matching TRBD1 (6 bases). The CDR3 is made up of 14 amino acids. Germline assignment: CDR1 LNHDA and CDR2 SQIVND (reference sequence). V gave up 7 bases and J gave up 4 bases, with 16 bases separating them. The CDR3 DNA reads TGTGCCAGTACCGACCCCCTAGGGGGCACTGAAGCTTTCTTT. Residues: CASTDPLGGTEAFF.

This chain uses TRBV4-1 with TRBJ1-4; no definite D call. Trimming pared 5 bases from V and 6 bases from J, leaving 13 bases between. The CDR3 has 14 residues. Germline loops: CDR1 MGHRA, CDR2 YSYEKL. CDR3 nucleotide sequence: TGCGCCAGCAGCTCACGAATTCCCGATGAAAAACTGTTTTTT. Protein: CASSSRIPDEKLFF.

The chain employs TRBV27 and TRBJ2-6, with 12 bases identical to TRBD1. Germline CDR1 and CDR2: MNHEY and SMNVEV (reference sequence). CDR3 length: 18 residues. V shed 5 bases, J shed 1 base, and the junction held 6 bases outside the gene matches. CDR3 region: CASSAGQGARSGANVLTF. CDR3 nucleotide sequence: TGTGCCAGCAGTGCGGGACAGGGGGCGAGGTCTGGGGCCAACGTCCTGACTTTC.

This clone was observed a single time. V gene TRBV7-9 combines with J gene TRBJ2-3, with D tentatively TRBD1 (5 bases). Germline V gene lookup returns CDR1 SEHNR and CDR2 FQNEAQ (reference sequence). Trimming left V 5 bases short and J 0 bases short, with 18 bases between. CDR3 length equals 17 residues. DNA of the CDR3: TGTGCCAGCAGCCCCCATTGGCAGGGTGTAAGCACAGATACGCAGTATTTT. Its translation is CASSPHWQGVSTDTQYF.

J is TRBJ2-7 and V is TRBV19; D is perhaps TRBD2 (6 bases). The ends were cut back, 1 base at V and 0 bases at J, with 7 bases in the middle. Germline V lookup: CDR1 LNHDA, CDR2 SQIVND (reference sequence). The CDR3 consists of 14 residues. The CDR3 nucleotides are TGTGCCAGTAGTATAGCGGGAGACTCCTACGAGCAGTACTTC. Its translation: CASSIAGDSYEQYF.

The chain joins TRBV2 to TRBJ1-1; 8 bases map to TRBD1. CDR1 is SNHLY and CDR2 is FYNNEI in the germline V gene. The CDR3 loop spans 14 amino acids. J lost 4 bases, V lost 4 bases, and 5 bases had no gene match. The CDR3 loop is CASSGDRFPTEAFF. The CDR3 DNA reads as TGTGCCAGCAGTGGGGACAGGTTCCCCACTGAAGCTTTCTTT.

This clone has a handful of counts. For the CDR3, the DNA is TGTGCCAGCAGCTTAGGGGACACCAATCAGCCCCAGCATTTT. Protein: CASSLGDTNQPQHF. The rearrangement uses TRBV7-6 and TRBJ1-5; possibly TRBD1 for D (6 bases). The V end lost 1 base, the J end lost 3 bases, and 7 bases lay between the germline ends. CDR1 and CDR2 (germline): SGHVS, FNYEAQ. The CDR3 has 14 residues. Drawing the rest from reference TRBV7-6 and TRBJ1-5, the complete variable domain is GAGVSQSPRYKVTKRGQDVALRCDPISGHVSLYWYRQALGQGPEFLTYFNYEAQQDKSGLPNDRFSAERPEGSISTLTIQRTEQRDSAMYRCASSLGDTNQPQHFGDGTRLSIL.

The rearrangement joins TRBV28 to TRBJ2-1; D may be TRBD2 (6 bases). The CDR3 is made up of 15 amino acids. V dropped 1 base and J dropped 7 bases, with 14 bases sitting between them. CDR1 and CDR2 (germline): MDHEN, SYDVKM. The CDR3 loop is CASSLSPREMNEQFF. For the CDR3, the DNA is TGTGCCAGCAGTTTATCACCCCGGGAGATGAATGAGCAGTTCTTC.

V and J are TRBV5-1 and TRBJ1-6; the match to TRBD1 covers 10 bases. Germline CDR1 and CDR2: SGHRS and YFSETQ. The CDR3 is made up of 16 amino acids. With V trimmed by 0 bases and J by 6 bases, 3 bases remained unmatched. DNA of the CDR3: TGCGCCAGCAGCTTGGGGACAGGGGGACCTAATTCACCCCTCCACTTT. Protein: CASSLGTGGPNSPLHF.

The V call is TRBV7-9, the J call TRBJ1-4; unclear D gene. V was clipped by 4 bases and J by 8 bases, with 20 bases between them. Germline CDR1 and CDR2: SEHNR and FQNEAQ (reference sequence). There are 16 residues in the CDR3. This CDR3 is CASSSHDREDVEKLFF. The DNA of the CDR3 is TGTGCCAGCAGCTCTCATGACCGGGAAGACGTCGAAAAACTGTTTTTT.

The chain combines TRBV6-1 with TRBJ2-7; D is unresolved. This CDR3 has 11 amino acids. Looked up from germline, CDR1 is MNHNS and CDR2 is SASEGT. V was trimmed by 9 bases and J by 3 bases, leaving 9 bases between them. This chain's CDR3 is CASTAIYEQYF. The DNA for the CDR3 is TGTGCCAGTACAGCGATCTACGAGCAGTACTTC.

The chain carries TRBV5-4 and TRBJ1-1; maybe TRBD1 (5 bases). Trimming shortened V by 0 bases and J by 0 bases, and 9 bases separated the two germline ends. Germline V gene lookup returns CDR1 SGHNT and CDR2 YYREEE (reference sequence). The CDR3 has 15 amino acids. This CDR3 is CASSLVGGLNTEAFF. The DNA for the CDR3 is TGTGCCAGCAGCTTGGTTGGGGGACTGAACACTGAAGCTTTCTTT.

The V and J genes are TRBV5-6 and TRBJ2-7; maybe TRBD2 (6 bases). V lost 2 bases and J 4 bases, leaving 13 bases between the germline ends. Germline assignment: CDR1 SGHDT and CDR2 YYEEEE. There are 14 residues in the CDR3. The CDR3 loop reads CASSFAGKSYEQYF. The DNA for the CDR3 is TGTGCCAGCAGCTTTGCGGGAAAGTCGTACGAGCAGTACTTC.